The 31 T cell receptor beta chains below all came from one sample that was sequenced in a study of sequential checkpoint blockade in melanoma. Treatment meaning: randomized to nivolumab then ipilimumab (arm A) or the reverse (arm B). TCRdb's copy holds only in-frame clones and misses some; the assay was immunoSEQ multiplex PCR. The sample has about 4,900 clones, 34% seen once. The source was tumor tissue (inferred from file names), collected from a patient given nivolumab and ipilimumab in sequence. These receptors all stem from a human donor with melanoma.

The rearrangement joins TRBV19 to TRBJ1-2; a weak D match, TRBD1 (6 bases). The CDR3 runs to 14 residues. Per germline, CDR1 LNHDA and CDR2 SQIVND (reference sequence). Trimming removed 4 bases at V and 6 bases at J, with 15 bases between. CDR3 sequence (DNA): TGTGCCAGTAGTAGCCCGGGGGCAGAGCATGGCTACACCTTC. It encodes CASSSPGAEHGYTF.

V usage is TRBV5-1 and J usage is TRBJ2-5; 9 bases are a match to TRBD1. This CDR3 comprises 15 residues. The V and J ends lost 1 base and 2 bases, in that order; junction bases with no gene match: 3. The germline gives CDR1 SGHRS, CDR2 YFSETQ. In DNA, the CDR3 is TGCGCCAGCAGCTTGAGGGGGACAGGGCAAGAGACCCAGTACTTC. This encodes CASSLRGTGQETQYF.

By proportion, this clone is large. The rearrangement uses TRBV29-1 and TRBJ2-7; TRBD1 or TRBD2 may be the D gene (7 bases each). The CDR3 totals 16 residues. Trimming removed 3 bases at V and 2 bases at J, with 20 bases between. The germline gives CDR1 SQVTM, CDR2 ANQGSEA. DNA for the CDR3: TGCAGCGTTGACGCGGGAGAGGGGGCGACGACCTACGAGCAGTACTTC. This sequence encodes CSVDAGEGATTYEQYF.

The genes are TRBV6-8 and TRBJ2-2; no firm D call. With 3 bases removed from V and 9 bases from J, the gap between germline ends came to 11 bases. CDR3 length: 13 residues. The germline V gene encodes CDR1 MNHGY and CDR2 SAAAGT. The CDR3 DNA sequence: TGTGCCAGCAGTTATGCGGCGTTCAGGGAGCTGTTTTTT. Protein: CASSYAAFRELFF.

The chain employs TRBV9 and TRBJ2-3; the match to TRBD2 covers 9 bases. J lost 4 bases, V lost 0 bases, and 6 bases had no gene match. The CDR3 extends over 16 amino acids. CDR1 and CDR2 (germline): SGDLS, YYNGEE. CDR3 region: CASSVGASGEPDTQYF. The DNA of the CDR3 is TGTGCCAGCAGCGTAGGAGCTAGCGGGGAACCAGATACGCAGTATTTT. The entire variable domain, with the rest obtained from reference TRBV9 and TRBJ2-3, is as follows: DSGVTQTPKHLITATGQRVTLRCSPRSGDLSVYWYQQSLDQGLQFLIQYYNGEERAKGNILERFSAQQFPDLHSELNLSSLELGDSALYFCASSVGASGEPDTQYFGPGTRLTVL.

By its share, this clone is large. This chain links TRBV11-3 with TRBJ1-1; D not certain. CDR1 SGHNT and CDR2 YENEEA come from the germline V gene. The CDR3 sequence is 14 residues long. Trimming removed 0 bases at V and 1 base at J, with 6 bases between. CDR3 DNA: TGTGCCAGCAGCTTAGAATGGGGGAACACTGAAGCTTTCTTT. Its translation is CASSLEWGNTEAFF.

CDR3 loop: CAISERQGTVNEQFF. The CDR3 bases are TGTGCCATCAGTGAGAGGCAGGGGACGGTCAATGAGCAGTTCTTC. The chain carries TRBV10-3 and TRBJ2-1; D is possibly TRBD1 (6 bases). CDR3 length equals 15 residues. Germline assignment: CDR1 ENHRY and CDR2 SYGVKD. V was pared by 2 bases and J by 6 bases, with 14 bases between.

J is TRBJ1-1 and V is TRBV5-1; TRBD1 might be the D (6 bases). The germline V gene has CDR1 SGHRS and CDR2 YFSETQ. Trimming removed 7 bases at V and 2 bases at J, with 15 bases between. The CDR3 spans 14 residues. This CDR3 reads CASRQAGYNTEAFF. Here the CDR3 DNA reads TGCGCCAGCCGACAGGCAGGGTATAACACTGAAGCTTTCTTT.

By share of the sample, this clone is large. This chain connects TRBV29-1 to TRBJ1-3; 9 bases agree with TRBD1. The germline V gene encodes CDR1 SQVTM and CDR2 ANQGSEA. The CDR3 runs 17 residues. J was trimmed by 0 bases and V by 6 bases; bases with no gene match: 12. The CDR3 reads CSVAGQGIAGSGNTIYF. Written as DNA, the CDR3 is TGCAGCGTAGCAGGACAGGGGATAGCGGGCTCTGGAAACACCATATATTTT.

V gene TRBV5-1 combines with J gene TRBJ1-1, with D perhaps matching TRBD1 (5 bases). This CDR3 is 16 amino acids long. In germline, CDR1 is SGHRS, CDR2 YFSETQ. V lost 5 bases and J lost 0, with 17 bases in between. The CDR3: CASRGTGSSLNTEAFF. The DNA of the CDR3 is TGCGCCAGCAGGGGCACAGGATCTTCTCTGAACACTGAAGCTTTCTTT.

The gene calls are TRBV19 and TRBJ2-1; D perhaps matches TRBD2 (6 bases). The germline V and J ends were trimmed by 6 bases and 0 bases, with 15 bases remaining between them. Per germline, CDR1 LNHDA and CDR2 SQIVND (reference sequence). The CDR3 runs to 16 residues. DNA for the CDR3: TGTGCCAGTAGCCCCTGGGGGGAGAGCTCCTACAATGAGCAGTTCTTC. Encoded protein: CASSPWGESSYNEQFF.

This chain connects TRBV7-5 to TRBJ2-2. TRBV7-5 is classified as a pseudogene. The CDR3 has 16 residues. For the CDR3, the DNA is TGTGCCAGCAGCTTAATGTCCCAGCCGAACACCGGGGAGCTGTTTTTT. Translated, it gives CASSLMSQPNTGELFF.

The sample holds a few counts of this clone. The V gene is TRBV6-8, the J gene TRBJ1-1; D unclear. The CDR3 extends over 12 amino acids. Germline V gives CDR1 MNHGY, CDR2 SAAAGT. Between the trimmed V and J ends, which lost 0 bases and 12 bases, there was a span of 11 bases. The CDR3 loop reads CASSYSSALTFF. Here the CDR3 DNA reads TGTGCCAGCAGTTACTCGTCGGCATTAACTTTCTTT.

V usage is TRBV6-7 and J usage is TRBJ2-7, with D possibly TRBD1 on 6 matching bases. TRBV6-7 is an open reading frame whose function is uncertain. V was shortened by 6 bases and J by 4 bases, with 7 bases between the two germline ends. The CDR3 has 11 residues. Here the CDR3 reads CASRQGYEQYF. The DNA of the CDR3 is TGTGCCAGCAGACAGGGATACGAGCAGTACTTC.

This clone was detected a few times. This chain joins TRBV6-8 and TRBJ2-5; TRBD1 matches 8 bases. Per germline, CDR1 MNHGY and CDR2 SAAAGT. Trimming cost V 2 bases and J 6 bases; bases outside gene matches: 11. The CDR3 covers 16 residues. CDR3 DNA: TGTGCCAGCAGTTACGCTCCAGGGGGCAGTCTAAAGACCCAGTACTTC. The encoded protein is CASSYAPGGSLKTQYF.

This clone has more than one count but fewer than ten. This rearrangement joins TRBV16 to TRBJ2-2, with unresolved D. V shed 5 bases and J shed 2 bases, with 15 bases lying between them. Germline V CDR1 and CDR2: KGHSY, FQNENV. The CDR3 loop spans 16 amino acids. The CDR3 nucleotides read TGTGCCAGCAGCGTAAACCCACCTTCAAACACCGGGGAGCTGTTTTTT. Translated, it gives CASSVNPPSNTGELFF.

The chain carries TRBV19 and TRBJ1-5, with 8 bases lining up with TRBD1. Germline CDR1 reads LNHDA; CDR2 reads SQIVND (reference sequence). Trimming cost V 10 bases and J 6 bases; bases outside gene matches: 14. CDR3 size: 15 residues. The chain's CDR3 is CATEPGGGSGQPQHF. In DNA form, the CDR3 reads TGTGCCACCGAACCAGGGGGCGGGTCTGGTCAGCCCCAGCATTTT.

The chain links TRBV4-1 to TRBJ2-7; D unclear. This CDR3 comprises 15 residues. V shed 1 base and J shed 2 bases, with 12 bases lying between them. Looked up from germline, CDR1 is MGHRA and CDR2 is YSYEKL. The CDR3 DNA reads TGCGCCAGCAGCCAAGGCCGAGGAGTCGCCTACGAGCAGTACTTC. This codes for CASSQGRGVAYEQYF.

The chain joins TRBV19 to TRBJ1-1, with no clear D. Per the germline V gene, CDR1 is LNHDA and CDR2 is SQIVND (reference sequence). V gave up 7 bases and J gave up 1 base, with 19 bases separating them. CDR3 length equals 16 residues. The DNA of the CDR3 is TGTGCCAGTACCCCCACGGGGATGAGGCCGAACACTGAAGCTTTCTTT. Translation: CASTPTGMRPNTEAFF.

This clone was seen only a few times. This chain connects TRBV6-8 to TRBJ1-6, with 8 bases aligning to TRBD1. The CDR3 has 14 amino acids. CDR1 MNHGY and CDR2 SAAAGT come from the germline V gene. Trimming cost V 5 bases and J 8 bases; bases outside gene matches: 5. The CDR3 DNA reads as TGTGCCAGCAGTCCTGACAGGGGAGATTCACCCCTCCACTTT. This encodes CASSPDRGDSPLHF.

This clone was seen more than once but under ten times. The genes are TRBV23-1 and TRBJ1-1, with 8 bases that match TRBD1. TRBV23-1 belongs to the ORF category, with a function that is uncertain. Trimming at V came to 6 bases and at J to 5 bases, leaving 17 bases not matched to a gene. The CDR3 sequence is 17 residues long. This chain's CDR3 is CASSQDPMQGAYTEAFF. The CDR3 nucleotides read TGCGCCAGCAGCCAAGATCCCATGCAGGGGGCGTATACTGAAGCTTTCTTT.

This clone is categorized as large. This chain uses TRBV19 with TRBJ1-3, with D unresolved. V was clipped by 1 base and J by 9 bases, with 4 bases between them. The CDR3 has 11 residues. The germline V gene has CDR1 LNHDA and CDR2 SQIVND (reference sequence). CDR3 sequence: CASSIGRTIYF. The CDR3 bases are TGTGCCAGTAGTATAGGCCGCACCATATATTTT.

This clone was seen a few times. The chain has TRBV6-8 and TRBJ2-3; D is unclear. Germline CDR1 reads MNHGY; CDR2 reads SAAAGT. The length of the CDR3 is 13 residues. Deletions cut 6 bases from V and 4 bases from J, with 11 bases between. CDR3 in DNA: TGTGCCAGCAGAAATCACCGGGCAGATACGCAGTATTTT. It specifies CASRNHRADTQYF.

By sample fraction, this clone is medium-sized (0.01 to 0.1%). The chain employs TRBV9 and TRBJ2-3, with D perhaps being TRBD1 or TRBD2 (5 bases each). Germline CDR1 SGDLS, CDR2 YYNGEE. This CDR3 contains 12 residues. V lost 0 bases to trimming and J lost 6 bases, with 5 bases between them. CDR3: CASSVGDDTQYF. In DNA form, the CDR3 reads TGTGCCAGCAGCGTAGGGGACGATACGCAGTATTTT.

As DNA, the CDR3 is TGTGCCAGCTCACCAGATGACAGCGGCTATGGCTACACCTTC. This sequence encodes CASSPDDSGYGYTF. This chain links TRBV18 with TRBJ1-2; TRBD1 is a possible D gene (5 bases). The CDR3 has 14 amino acids. The germline V and J ends were trimmed by 2 bases and 4 bases, with 11 bases remaining between them. Germline V gene data show CDR1 as KGHSH and CDR2 as LQKENI. Full variable domain (rest looked up from reference TRBV18 and TRBJ1-2): NAGVMQNPRHLVRRRGQEARLRCSPMKGHSHVYWYRQLPEEGLKFMVYLQKENIIDESGMPKERFSAEFPKEGPSILRIQQVVRGDSAAYFCASSPDDSGYGYTFGSGTRLTVV.

In this sample, this clone is medium-sized. The chain recombines TRBV15 with TRBJ1-2; no firm D call. The CDR3 extends over 14 amino acids. Trimming removed 0 bases at V and 6 bases at J, with 11 bases between. Germline V lookup: CDR1 LNHNV, CDR2 YYDKDF (reference sequence). The CDR3 loop is CATSREYGEDGYTF. The CDR3 region has the DNA TGTGCCACCAGCAGAGAATACGGGGAGGATGGCTACACCTTC.

This clone showed up just a few times. The chain couples TRBV7-6 to TRBJ2-2, with D maybe TRBD1 (6 bases). Germline V gene sequence: CDR1 SGHVS, CDR2 FNYEAQ. Trimming took off 5 bases at V and 2 bases at J, with 15 bases between the two ends. The CDR3 runs 16 residues. CDR3 sequence reads: CASSQGGQINTGELFF. The CDR3 DNA follows: TGTGCCAGCAGCCAAGGCGGACAGATAAACACCGGGGAGCTGTTTTTT.

The chain employs TRBV4-1 and TRBJ2-2; 9 bases are shared with TRBD2. CDR3 length: 17 amino acids. V shed 0 bases, J shed 4 bases, and the junction held 6 bases outside the gene matches. From germline, CDR1 is MGHRA and CDR2 YSYEKL. The CDR3 sequence is CASSQDLLAGRTGELFF. CDR3 bases: TGCGCCAGCAGCCAAGATCTACTAGCGGGTCGCACCGGGGAGCTGTTTTTT.

V gene TRBV29-1 combines with J gene TRBJ1-1, with unresolved D. Germline lookup yields CDR1 SQVTM and CDR2 ANQGSEA. The CDR3 totals 12 residues. Trimming cost V 4 bases and J 3 bases, with 9 bases left between them. Here the CDR3 DNA reads TGCAGCGTTGCGAGTAAAGACACTGAAGCTTTCTTT. Its translation: CSVASKDTEAFF.

In its sample, this clone was seen a few times. The genes are TRBV11-3 and TRBJ1-1; D might be TRBD1 (5 bases). The V gene lost 1 base and the J gene lost 2 bases, with 14 bases spanning the gap. The CDR3 is 16 amino acids. Germline V gene lookup returns CDR1 SGHNT and CDR2 YENEEA. The CDR3: CASSLVPPGINTEAFF. The CDR3 DNA reads as TGTGCCAGCAGCTTAGTTCCCCCAGGGATAAACACTGAAGCTTTCTTT.

This chain links TRBV5-1 with TRBJ2-2; D is unresolved. CDR1 and CDR2 (germline): SGHRS, YFSETQ. There are 15 residues in the CDR3. Trimming pared 1 base from V and 2 bases from J, leaving 9 bases between. CDR3 sequence: CASSLRTGNTGELFF. The CDR3 DNA is TGCGCCAGCAGCTTGAGGACGGGTAACACCGGGGAGCTGTTTTTT.